This TCR beta chain came from a study of OX40 agonist ivuxolimab in advanced cancers. With 1 base removed from V and 5 bases from J, the gap between germline ends came to 9 bases. CDR3 size: 14 residues. Germline V gives CDR1 SGHNT, CDR2 YENEEA. Of note for this clone: The target antigen is unknown.

Findings and caveats of the study: Researchers report that CD8+ T cells had, on average, more expanded clones than CD4+.

The method was immunoSEQ multiplex PCR; TCRdb's version includes in-frame clones alone and lacks a portion of them. The sample holds approximately 79,000 clones, over 85% seen once. The receptor comes from an adult with an advanced solid tumor such as melanoma, head and neck, liver or kidney cancer. The specimen comprised CD4+ or CD8+ T cells sorted from blood, sampled in a trial of the OX40 agonist ivuxolimab. The chain employs TRBV11-3 and TRBJ2-1, with D perhaps matching TRBD1 or TRBD2 (5 bases each). The CDR3 sequence is CASSLAGLNNEQFF. CDR3 DNA sequence: TGTGCCAGCAGCTTAGCGGGGCTAAACAATGAGCAGTTCTTC.